Listed below are T cell receptor beta chains from one sample, sequenced in a study of blood T cell repertoires in COVID-19. The repertoire was sequenced with immunoSEQ multiplex PCR; TCRdb's copy has only in-frame clones and lacks some. The profile shows more than 100,000 clones, 82% of them singletons. Sequenced input: peripheral blood. The receptors originated from a woman in her 70s with acute or convalescent COVID-19. CDR3s include the opening cysteine and the closing phenylalanine or tryptophan. D genes are given only for firm matches. A row's size may be missing; if present it is once, few, many or a size class.

- | TRBJ2-5 | - | TRBV9 | TGTGCCAGCAGCGTAATGGGGAGTACGGAGACCCAGTACTTC | CASSVMGSTETQYF
- | TRBJ1-2 | - | TRBV11-2 | TGTGCCAGCAGTCCTGCGGGGGTGAACTATGGCTACACCTTC | CASSPAGVNYGYTF
- | TRBJ2-7 | - | TRBV4-2 | TGTGCCAGCAGCCAAGAATGGGCAGGGGCCGCTTCCTACGAGCAGTACTTC | CASSQEWAGAASYEQYF
- | TRBJ2-7 | - | TRBV20-1 | TGCAGTGCTAGTTACAGGAGAGCCAGCACCGAGCAGTACTTC | CSASYRRASTEQYF
- | TRBJ2-2 | - | TRBV7-6 | TGTGCCAGCAGCTCTCAGGGGCCAGCCGGGGAGCTGTTTTTT | CASSSQGPAGELFF
- | TRBJ2-1 | once | TRBV7-8 | TGTGCCAGCAGCCGAACGGACAATGAGCAGTTCTTC | CASSRTDNEQFF
TRBD1 | TRBJ1-2 | - | TRBV6-5 | TGTGCCAGCAGCGACAGGGGATTCGGCTACACCTTC | CASSDRGFGYTF
- | TRBJ1-1 | - | TRBV6-2/TRBV6-3 | TGTGCCAGCAGTTTCCCTGACACTGAAGCTTTCTTT | CASSFPDTEAFF
TRBD1 | TRBJ1-1 | - | TRBV7-9 | TGTGCCAGCAGCGAACAGGGGGCGTGGAACACTGAAGCTTTCTTT | CASSEQGAWNTEAFF
- | TRBJ1-5 | - | TRBV18 | TGTGCCAGCTCACCAGAAAGGACAGAATTCAATCAGCCCCAGCATTTT | CASSPERTEFNQPQHF
TRBD1 | TRBJ1-2 | - | TRBV5-1 | TGCGCCAGCAGCTTGGGTGGACAGGGGGCCTATGGCTACACCTTC | CASSLGGQGAYGYTF
TRBD2 | TRBJ2-1 | - | TRBV30 | TGTGCCTGGGCAAGACTAGCTGGCGATGAGCAGTTCTTC | CAWARLAGDEQFF
- | TRBJ1-5 | many | TRBV5-4 | TGTGCCAGCAGCTTGATGGGGAGCGATCAGCCCCAGCATTTT | CASSLMGSDQPQHF
- | TRBJ2-7 | - | TRBV6-1 | TGTGCCAGCAGTGTACTACACTCCGGGACTGCAAGCTCCTACGAGCAGTACTTC | CASSVLHSGTASSYEQYF
- | TRBJ1-2 | - | TRBV9 | TGTGCCAGCAGTGCAGAACCCGCATATGGCTACACCTTC | CASSAEPAYGYTF
- | TRBJ1-4 | few | TRBV6-5 | TGTGCCAGCGGGAGTAGGGCTAATGAAAAACTGTTTTTT | CASGSRANEKLFF
TRBD1 | TRBJ1-2 | - | TRBV19 | TGTGCCAGTAGTACCGGGACAGGGATCGGTGGCTACACCTTC | CASSTGTGIGGYTF
TRBD1 | TRBJ1-6 | - | TRBV19 | TGTGCCAGTAGTATCGGACAGGGACCCTACTCACCCCTCCACTTT | CASSIGQGPYSPLHF
- | TRBJ1-2 | - | TRBV4-1 | TGCGCCAGCAGCCAAGGATGGGGGGACCCCTATGGCTACACCTTC | CASSQGWGDPYGYTF
TRBD1 | TRBJ1-2 | - | TRBV6-4 | TGTGCCAGCAACAGGGGAAATGGCTACACCTTC | CASNRGNGYTF
- | TRBJ1-1 | few | TRBV29-1 | TGCAGCTCAAGCCAGGGTTTGGGGAACACTGAAGCTTTCTTT | CSSSQGLGNTEAFF